Presented here are 30 T cell receptor beta chains from one specimen sequenced in a study of cytomegalovirus exposure and HLA in healthy donors. TCRdb's table, derived via immunoSEQ multiplex PCR, lists solely in-frame clones and lacks some. The data contain some 160,000 clones, more than 75% of them singletons. Sample: PBMCs. All receptors come from a man younger than 30 in good health and CMV-seronegative.

This clone was picked up a small number of times. V is TRBV27 and J is TRBJ1-6, with D tentatively TRBD1 (6 bases). Germline lookup yields CDR1 MNHEY and CDR2 SMNVEV (reference sequence). The CDR3 consists of 15 residues. Trimming cost V 5 bases and J 10 bases, with 18 bases left between them. CDR3: CASSPDTGLGSPLHF. The CDR3 nucleotides are TGTGCCAGCAGTCCCGACACAGGGCTGGGCTCACCCCTCCACTTT.

The chain couples TRBV27 to TRBJ2-3, with 16 bases identical to TRBD2. The CDR3 is 17 residues long. The V gene end was trimmed by 5 bases and the J gene end by 9 bases; junction bases not matched to a gene: 11. CDR1 and CDR2 from the germline V gene are MNHEY and SMNVEV (reference sequence). Written as DNA, the CDR3 is TGTGCCAGCAGTCAGGGACTAGCGGGAGGGGGGCATGGGACGCAGTATTTT. It encodes CASSQGLAGGGHGTQYF.

The DNA of the CDR3 is TGCTCGTCGCGAGATAACACCGGGGAGCTGTTTTTT. Amino acid sequence: CSSRDNTGELFF. This chain links TRBV23-1 with TRBJ2-2; no definite D call. TRBV23-1 is annotated as an ORF whose role is uncertain. This CDR3 is 12 amino acids long.

The gene calls are TRBV5-1 and TRBJ2-7, with TRBD1 identical over 10 bases. Losses at the gene ends were 0 bases for V and 4 bases for J; bases not matched to a gene: 1. The CDR3 has 14 amino acids. Germline CDR1 is SGHRS and CDR2 is YFSETQ. This chain's CDR3 is CASSLGQGAYEQYV. CDR3 in DNA: TGCGCCAGCAGCTTGGGACAGGGGGCTTACGAGCAGTACGTC.

This clone was found once. The chain employs TRBV30 and TRBJ2-3, with a possible D match to TRBD1 (6 bases). The germline V gene has CDR1 GTSNPN and CDR2 SVGIG (reference sequence). The germline V and J ends were trimmed by 5 bases and 0 bases, with 15 bases remaining between them. CDR3 size: 15 residues. CDR3 DNA: TGTGCCTGGGAAAGGGGGTCTTCTAGCACAGATACGCAGTATTTT. This sequence encodes CAWERGSSSTDTQYF.

This clone occurred once. The genes are TRBV25-1 and TRBJ1-5; 7 bases align to TRBD1. Germline V gives CDR1 MGHDK, CDR2 SYGVNS. The CDR3 contains 14 residues. With 1 base clipped from V and 5 bases from J, the junction kept 2 bases outside the gene matches. This CDR3 is CASSELGGYQPQHF. For the CDR3, the DNA is TGTGCCAGCAGTGAATTAGGGGGCTATCAGCCCCAGCATTTT.

The CDR3 reads CASSFDKTQYF. CDR3 in DNA: TGTGCCAGCAGCTTTGACAAGACCCAGTACTTC. This rearrangement joins TRBV11-2 to TRBJ2-5; D not resolved. V lost 3 bases, J lost 6 bases, and 5 bases lay in between. Germline V gene sequence: CDR1 SGHAT, CDR2 FQNNGV. The CDR3 has 11 residues. Together with reference TRBV11-2 and TRBJ2-5, the CDR3 gives the full variable domain: EAGVAQSPRYKIIEKRQSVAFWCNPISGHATLYWYQQILGQGPKLLIQFQNNGVVDDSQLPKDRFSAERLKGVDSTLKIQPAKLEDSAVYLCASSFDKTQYFGPGTRLLVL.

The chain has TRBV6-5 and TRBJ2-7; 10 bases are a match to TRBD1. Germline values: CDR1 MNHEY, CDR2 SVGAGI. The CDR3 is 13 residues long. V was pared by 6 bases and J by 4 bases, with 3 bases of the junction left unmatched. CDR3 region: CASRGQGSYEQYV. CDR3 in DNA: TGTGCCAGCAGGGGACAGGGGAGTTACGAGCAGTACGTC.

V and J are TRBV27 and TRBJ2-6; no clear D gene. CDR1 and CDR2 from the germline V gene are MNHEY and SMNVEV (reference sequence). The CDR3 extends over 15 amino acids. Trimming removed 6 bases from V and 0 bases from J, with 9 bases in between. In DNA form, the CDR3 reads TGTGCCAGCAGCCTCGAGAGCTCTGGGGCCAACGTCCTGACTTTC. It codes for CASSLESSGANVLTF.

This clone was counted once. The chain carries TRBV6-5 and TRBJ2-5, with TRBD2 matching 8 bases. CDR1 is MNHEY, CDR2 SVGAGI, per germline. V shed 10 bases and J 1 base; nucleotides not matched to a gene: 11. The CDR3 runs 15 residues. CDR3 residues: CATTPAGGIQETQYF. CDR3 DNA: TGTGCCACCACCCCCGCGGGGGGAATCCAAGAGACCCAGTACTTC.

The chain recombines TRBV5-1 with TRBJ2-7; TRBD2 matches at 11 bases. The germline gives CDR1 SGHRS, CDR2 YFSETQ. The CDR3 length is 15 residues. V dropped 4 bases and J dropped 1; count of bases not matched to a gene: 4. CDR3: CASSGGTSGSYEQYF. CDR3 in DNA: TGCGCCAGCAGCGGCGGGACTAGCGGTTCCTACGAGCAGTACTTC.

This sequence joins TRBV12-2 and TRBJ2-1; TRBD2, the table's D call, lacks a check against the DNA. TRBV12-2 is a pseudogene locus. The CDR3 is 11 residues long. The CDR3 reads CASRLVEGQFF. CDR3 nucleotides: TGTGCAAGTCGCTTAGTGGAGGGCCAGTTCTTC.

The chain employs TRBV11-2 and TRBJ2-5; no clear D. This CDR3 has 13 residues. The V and J ends lost 4 bases and 3 bases respectively, with 9 bases between them. Germline V CDR1 and CDR2: SGHAT, FQNNGV. The CDR3 nucleotides read TGTGCCAGCAGCTACGGTCGCGAAGAGACCCAGTACTTC. This encodes CASSYGREETQYF.

The chain is built from TRBV7-6 and TRBJ2-7; tentatively, D is TRBD2 (6 bases). Germline V gives CDR1 SGHVS, CDR2 FNYEAQ. CDR3 length equals 15 residues. V was shortened by 5 bases and J by 3 bases, with 17 bases between the two germline ends. DNA for the CDR3: TGTGCCAGCAGCCAGCCCTCGTCGGGACTCTACGAGCAGTACTTC. This codes for CASSQPSSGLYEQYF.

The rearrangement joins TRBV5-4 to TRBJ2-7; 8 bases are a match to TRBD1. Trimming at V came to 4 bases and at J to 2 bases, leaving 8 bases not matched to a gene. This CDR3 region has 15 residues. CDR1 SGHNT and CDR2 YYREEE come from the germline V gene (reference sequence). DNA of the CDR3: TGTGCCAGCAGCCGTATTGGACAGGGCCCCTACGAGCAGTACGTC. Its protein product is CASSRIGQGPYEQYV.

This chain connects TRBV5-6 to TRBJ2-7, with D perhaps matching TRBD2 (6 bases). Germline CDR1 reads SGHDT; CDR2 reads YYEEEE. There are 16 residues in the CDR3. The V and J ends lost 2 bases and 2 bases respectively, with 17 bases between them. CDR3 in amino acids: CASSFRGERVAYEQYF. In DNA form, the CDR3 reads TGTGCCAGCAGCTTCAGAGGGGAGCGGGTTGCCTACGAGCAGTACTTC.

The chain combines TRBV15 with TRBJ1-1, with TRBD1 as a possible D gene (5 bases). The germline V and J ends were trimmed by 3 bases and 0 bases, with 8 bases remaining between them. The CDR3 length is 14 residues. Germline loops: CDR1 LNHNV, CDR2 YYDKDF (reference sequence). The CDR3, as DNA: TGTGCCACCAGCAGCGGGGGGGTGAACACTGAAGCTTTCTTT. This gives the protein CATSSGGVNTEAFF.

The genes are TRBV10-1 and TRBJ1-5; unclear D gene. CDR1 is WNHNN, CDR2 SYGVQD, per germline (reference sequence). This CDR3 is 17 amino acids long. The ends were cut back, 2 bases at V and 0 bases at J, with 14 bases in the middle. The CDR3 DNA reads TGCGCCAGCAGTGAGCCTATGTCCGAATATAGCAATCAGCCCCAGCATTTT. It yields the protein CASSEPMSEYSNQPQHF.

The V call is TRBV27, the J call TRBJ2-2; 9 nucleotides agree with TRBD1. CDR3 length: 15 amino acids. V lost 3 bases, J lost 7 bases, and 6 bases stayed unmatched. Germline lookup yields CDR1 MNHEY and CDR2 SMNVEV (reference sequence). The CDR3 bases are TGTGCCAGCAGTTTCTTGGGACAGGGTGGCGGGGAGCTGTTTTTT. Translated: CASSFLGQGGGELFF.

The chain couples TRBV15 to TRBJ2-3; D is unresolved. Germline V gene data show CDR1 as LNHNV and CDR2 as YYDKDF (reference sequence). Trimming shortened V by 5 bases and J by 2 bases, and 11 bases separated the two germline ends. This CDR3 contains 14 residues. The DNA for the CDR3 is TGTGCCACCAGCCCGAGCTCCAACACAGATACGCAGTATTTT. The encoded protein is CATSPSSNTDTQYF.

The V call is TRBV19, the J call TRBJ2-7; 8 nucleotides agree with TRBD2. Germline V gene lookup returns CDR1 LNHDA and CDR2 SQIVND (reference sequence). V was clipped by 6 bases and J by 2 bases; unmatched bases: 3. This CDR3 is 13 amino acids long. The chain's CDR3 is CASSAGGPYEQYV. The CDR3 DNA sequence: TGTGCCAGTAGCGCGGGGGGTCCCTACGAGCAGTACGTC.

This chain links TRBV7-2 with TRBJ2-7; D is perhaps TRBD2 (5 bases). CDR3 length equals 14 residues. Trimming cost V 3 bases and J 2 bases, with 11 bases left between them. Looked up from germline, CDR1 is SGHTA and CDR2 is FQGNSA. The CDR3 DNA reads as TGTGCCAGCAGCTTCCTAGCCCAGGCCTACGAGCAGTACTTC. This codes for CASSFLAQAYEQYF.

Only a few counts were recorded for this clone. The chain has TRBV11-2 and TRBJ2-1; D unresolved. The CDR3 has 17 amino acids. Germline V gene data show CDR1 as SGHAT and CDR2 as FQNNGV. V was trimmed by 0 bases and J by 5 bases, leaving 17 bases between them. CDR3 in amino acids: CASSLDRDETTHNEQFF. The CDR3 DNA reads TGTGCCAGCAGCTTAGATCGAGACGAAACGACACACAATGAGCAGTTCTTC.

This chain links TRBV5-1 with TRBJ2-1; unclear D gene. The ends were cut back, 0 bases at V and 7 bases at J, with 5 bases in the middle. Germline V gene sequence: CDR1 SGHRS, CDR2 YFSETQ. The CDR3 is 12 amino acids. In DNA, the CDR3 is TGCGCCAGCAGCTTGGTTTCGAATGAGCAGTTCTTC. Translated: CASSLVSNEQFF.

V and J are TRBV7-9 and TRBJ2-1, with D hard to call. Germline assignment: CDR1 SEHNR and CDR2 FQNEAQ (reference sequence). V lost 5 bases and J lost 0, with 11 bases in between. CDR3 size: 15 residues. Here the CDR3 DNA reads TGTGCCAGCAGCCCTCCGGAGAACTCCTACAATGAGCAGTTCTTC. Translated: CASSPPENSYNEQFF. Full variable domain (outside the CDR3, taken from reference TRBV7-9 and TRBJ2-1): DTGVSQNPRHKITKRGQNVTFRCDPISEHNRLYWYRQTLGQGPEFLTYFQNEAQLEKSRLLSDRFSAERPKGSFSTLEIQRTEQGDSAMYLCASSPPENSYNEQFFGPGTRLTVL.

J is TRBJ2-1 and V is TRBV19; the match to TRBD2 covers 8 bases. The CDR3 totals 14 residues. After removal of 5 bases from V and 9 bases from J, the junction contained 9 bases not matched to a gene. The germline CDR1 and CDR2 sequences are LNHDA and SQIVND (reference sequence). The DNA for the CDR3 is TGTGCCAGTAGTTTGGGACTAGGGGGTGGTGAGCAGTTCTTC. As protein: CASSLGLGGGEQFF.

This clone was seen only a few times. The rearrangement joins TRBV29-1 to TRBJ2-2; D is perhaps TRBD1 (5 bases). The CDR3 runs to 13 residues. The germline V gene has CDR1 SQVTM and CDR2 ANQGSEA. CDR3: CSGDTGNTGELFF. The CDR3 bases are TGCAGTGGGGATACAGGGAACACCGGGGAGCTGTTTTTT.

The rearrangement uses TRBV6-5 and TRBJ2-7; D is ambiguous. Germline V lookup: CDR1 MNHEY, CDR2 SVGAGI. V was cut by 7 bases and J by 6 bases, with 4 bases left in between. This CDR3 is built from 9 residues. CDR3 DNA: TGTGCCAGCACCGGCGAGCAGTACTTC. As protein: CASTGEQYF.

This clone was recorded a few times. The rearrangement joins TRBV7-9 to TRBJ2-7; D uncertain. The CDR3 length is 13 residues. Per the germline V gene, CDR1 is SEHNR and CDR2 is FQNEAQ (reference sequence). The V gene lost 5 bases and the J gene lost 0 bases, with 8 bases spanning the gap. This CDR3 is CASSLDTSYEQYV. As DNA, the CDR3 is TGTGCCAGCAGCCTCGACACCTCCTACGAGCAGTACGTC.

This chain connects TRBV5-1 to TRBJ2-5; D unresolved. Per the germline V gene, CDR1 is SGHRS and CDR2 is YFSETQ. The CDR3 totals 14 residues. Trimming stripped 4 bases from V and 1 base from J, with 11 bases between. CDR3 bases: TGCGCCAGCAGCCCACAGCCGACCCAAGAGACCCAGTACTTC. This translates into CASSPQPTQETQYF.